The clone carrying this T cell receptor (beta chain) is medium-sized by share. What it binds is unknown. The entry originates in a study of T cell therapy after organ transplantation. This table comes from immunoSEQ multiplex PCR, and its TCRdb copy is limited to in-frame clones, with some not included. This repertoire shows a few thousand clones, almost 70% found once; its top ten account for roughly two fifths. The sample's time point: 4-8 weeks after completion of therapy. CDR1 is ENHRY, CDR2 SYGVKD, per germline. The CDR3 covers 16 residues. V shed 3 bases and J shed 0 bases, with 12 bases lying between them.

The material sequenced was CD8+ T cells from blood, taken after autologous CMV-specific T cell therapy. This sequence joins TRBV10-3 and TRBJ2-4; D could derive from TRBD1 or TRBD2 (5 bases each). This TCR was sampled from a human patient who had received a solid organ transplant and had CMV disease. Some of the T cells might come from the graft donor. The CDR3 DNA reads TGTGCCATCAGTGACGGGACGGACCTAGCCAAAAACATTCAGTACTTC. It is translated as CAISDGTDLAKNIQYF.